Below, one TCR beta chain is given with its context. The source of the sample is a study of control samples from healthy donors and cancer patients. Trimming shortened V by 5 bases and J by 5 bases, and 10 bases separated the two germline ends. The germline V gene encodes CDR1 LNHDA and CDR2 SQIVND (reference sequence). CDR3 length equals 12 residues. Sequenced by immunoSEQ multiplex PCR; TCRdb stores in-frame clones only, minus some. Altogether approximately 90,000 clones are present, 85% being singletons, with the ten largest covering about 2.1%. This clonotype was sampled from a woman aged 35 to 49 in good health. Sequencing was performed on blood. The rearrangement joins TRBV19 to TRBJ2-7; D is unresolved. The DNA of the CDR3 is TGTGCCAGTAGTTCGCTTGGAGACGAGCAGTACTTC. This translates into CASSSLGDEQYF.